The 14 T cell receptor beta chains below all came from one sample that was sequenced in a study of Ad26.COV2.S vaccination and SARS-CoV-2 variants. Described treatment: 19 received Ad26.COV2.S at low or high dose, single or two shots; several received placebo; per-sample allocation not given. Material that was analyzed had been drawn on day 63 after the first vaccine or placebo injection. The protocol was immunoSEQ multiplex PCR, while the TCRdb copy is restricted to in-frame clones and leaves out a portion. This sample has some 340,000 clones; around four fifths occur once, and the top ten carry 2.1%. Sequenced material: peripheral blood, taken in a trial of Ad26.COV2.S vaccine versus placebo. These receptors all stem from a person aged 18-65 years who received the Ad26.COV2.S COVID-19 vaccine or a placebo.

J is TRBJ2-7 and V is TRBV5-1; D is unresolved. V lost 2 bases and J 3 bases, leaving 12 bases between the germline ends. The CDR3 covers 14 residues. CDR1 SGHRS and CDR2 YFSETQ come from the germline V gene. The CDR3 spells CASSFGEFNYEQYF. DNA for the CDR3: TGCGCCAGCAGCTTTGGAGAGTTCAACTACGAGCAGTACTTC.

This clone was counted between two and nine times. The chain couples TRBV12-2 to TRBJ1-6; the D call TRBD1 from the table was never checked on the DNA. TRBV12-2 is classified as a pseudogene. There are 14 residues in the CDR3. The CDR3 is CASRHTGNNSPLHF. The DNA for the CDR3 is TGTGCAAGTCGCCATACAGGGAATAATTCACCCCTCCACTTT.

V is TRBV5-1 and J is TRBJ2-3; 8 nucleotides match TRBD2. This CDR3 has 13 residues. Germline assignment: CDR1 SGHRS and CDR2 YFSETQ. J was trimmed by 5 bases and V by 9 bases; bases with no gene match: 8. CDR3 sequence: CATSGGAQDTQYF. The CDR3 DNA sequence: TGCGCCACCTCCGGGGGGGCTCAAGATACGCAGTATTTT.

The rearrangement links TRBV13 to TRBJ2-3; tentatively, D is TRBD2 (5 bases). V was cut by 3 bases and J by 4 bases, with 14 bases left in between. Germline lookup yields CDR1 PRHDT and CDR2 FYEKMQ (reference sequence). The CDR3 is 15 amino acids. This chain's CDR3 is CASSLAVVEADTQYF. The DNA for the CDR3 is TGTGCCAGCAGCTTGGCTGTTGTGGAGGCAGATACGCAGTATTTT.

The chain carries TRBV4-1 and TRBJ1-2, with 8 bases lining up with TRBD1. In germline, CDR1 is MGHRA, CDR2 YSYEKL. The CDR3 runs to 15 residues. Losses at the gene ends were 3 bases for V and 6 bases for J; bases not matched to a gene: 9. DNA for the CDR3: TGCGCCAGCAGCCAGACTCAGGGGGCCGGGGATGGCTACACCTTC. This codes for CASSQTQGAGDGYTF.

This clone was detected a few times. Other DNA variants within this sample encode the same CDR3. The rearrangement joins TRBV9 to TRBJ2-3; D unclear. The germline gives CDR1 SGDLS, CDR2 YYNGEE. V was cut by 0 bases and J by 3 bases, with 8 bases left in between. CDR3 length: 14 residues. In DNA, the CDR3 is TGTGCCAGCAGCGTAGAACCTCGGACAGATACGCAGTATTTT. Its translation is CASSVEPRTDTQYF.

The chain carries TRBV5-4 and TRBJ2-3, with D perhaps TRBD1 or TRBD2 (5 bases each). Germline CDR1 and CDR2: SGHNT and YYREEE (reference sequence). The CDR3 is made up of 13 amino acids. Trimming took 4 bases from V and 8 from J, leaving 14 bases between them. The CDR3 loop reads CASSQHEGTTQYF. The CDR3 DNA is TGTGCCAGCAGCCAGCACGAGGGGACTACGCAGTATTTT. The full variable domain, in which reference TRBV5-4 and TRBJ2-3 provide the parts outside the CDR3, is ETGVTQSPTHLIKTRGQQVTLRCSSQSGHNTVSWYQQALGQGPQFIFQYYREEENGRGNFPPRFSGLQFPNYSSELNVNALELDDSALYLCASSQHEGTTQYFGPGTRLTVL.

In its sample, this clone was seen a few times. The chain couples TRBV4-2 to TRBJ2-3; 12 bases line up with TRBD2. The J segment lost 1 base and the V segment lost 0 bases, leaving 5 bases of the junction unmatched. Germline CDR1 and CDR2: LGHNA and YNFKEQ. The CDR3 is made up of 18 amino acids. The CDR3: CASSQEPSGGARTDTQYF. The CDR3 DNA reads as TGTGCCAGCAGCCAAGAACCTAGCGGGGGGGCCCGCACAGATACGCAGTATTTT.

As regards this clone: The same CDR3 can be traced to other DNA sequences in this sample. The V gene is TRBV19, the J gene TRBJ2-5, with D maybe TRBD2 (5 bases). V lost 6 bases and J 2 bases, leaving 13 bases between the germline ends. CDR3 length equals 14 residues. Germline CDR1 LNHDA, CDR2 SQIVND (reference sequence). The CDR3 here is CASSPGLAQETQYF. DNA for the CDR3: TGTGCCAGTAGCCCCGGGTTAGCGCAAGAGACCCAGTACTTC.

The rearrangement joins TRBV19 to TRBJ1-1; the D is unclear. The CDR3 has 15 residues. V was cut by 5 bases and J by 1 base, with 14 bases left in between. Germline V gene data show CDR1 as LNHDA and CDR2 as SQIVND (reference sequence). CDR3 sequence reads: CASSLSVHPNTEAFF. The CDR3 bases are TGTGCCAGTAGTTTGTCCGTCCACCCGAACACTGAAGCTTTCTTT.

This rearrangement joins TRBV28 to TRBJ1-5; D is unresolved. Germline CDR1 reads MDHEN; CDR2 reads SYDVKM. V was shortened by 4 bases and J by 5 bases, with 15 bases between the two germline ends. This CDR3 has 15 amino acids. CDR3 region: CASSSRAKVDQPQHF. CDR3 bases: TGTGCCAGCAGTTCCCGGGCCAAAGTGGATCAGCCCCAGCATTTT.

This chain joins TRBV24-1 and TRBJ2-5; D is undetermined. CDR3 length: 13 residues. The V and J ends lost 3 bases and 5 bases respectively, with 9 bases between them. The germline V gene has CDR1 KGHDR and CDR2 SFDVKD. The CDR3 region is CATSDPSVETQYF. The CDR3, as DNA: TGTGCCACCAGTGATCCAAGTGTGGAGACCCAGTACTTC.

The J gene is TRBJ2-1, the V gene TRBV6-2 or TRBV6-3, with D possibly TRBD2 on 5 matching bases. This CDR3 region has 14 residues. Germline values: CDR1 MNHEY, CDR2 SVGEGT. Trimming pared 0 bases from V and 6 bases from J, leaving 9 bases between. As DNA, the CDR3 is TGTGCCAGCAGTTACTCGAGGACTTTCAATGAGCAGTTCTTC. Residues: CASSYSRTFNEQFF.

This chain uses TRBV4-2 with TRBJ1-3; possible D gene TRBD1, 5 bases. This CDR3 has 17 amino acids. The V and J ends lost 5 bases and 0 bases respectively, with 17 bases between them. The germline CDR1 and CDR2 sequences are LGHNA and YNFKEQ. CDR3 sequence: CASSFTSQGTSGNTIYF. In DNA, the CDR3 is TGTGCCAGCAGCTTCACAAGCCAGGGAACCTCTGGAAACACCATATATTTT.